These 25 T cell receptor beta chains came from one sample sequenced in a study of OX40 agonist ivuxolimab in advanced cancers. TCRdb keeps only in-frame clones here, not all; method: immunoSEQ multiplex PCR. Of around 57,000 clones listed, approximately 86% were seen once; the top ten hold roughly 0.53%. The sequenced sample was CD4+ or CD8+ T cells sorted from blood, obtained in a trial of the OX40 agonist ivuxolimab. The receptors come from an adult with an advanced solid tumor such as melanoma, head and neck, liver or kidney cancer.

The chain uses TRBV7-2 and TRBJ2-5; 10 bases line up with TRBD1. CDR3 size: 15 residues. Trimming removed 3 bases from V and 3 bases from J; junction bases left unmatched: 4. Germline assignment: CDR1 SGHTA and CDR2 FQGNSA. The CDR3 DNA reads as TGTGCCAGCAGCTTGGGGACAGGGGAGGAAGAGACCCAGTACTTC. Its protein is CASSLGTGEEETQYF. The entire variable domain, with the rest obtained from reference TRBV7-2 and TRBJ2-5, is as follows: GAGVSQSPSNKVTEKGKDVELRCDPISGHTALYWYRQSLGQGLEFLIYFQGNSAPDKSGLPSDRFSAERTGGSVSTLTIQRTQQEDSAVYLCASSLGTGEEETQYFGPGTRLLVL.

The chain uses TRBV7-9 and TRBJ1-5; D gene uncertain. The germline V gene has CDR1 SEHNR and CDR2 FQNEAQ (reference sequence). CDR3 size: 16 residues. V dropped 4 bases and J dropped 0 bases, with 13 bases sitting between them. The DNA of the CDR3 is TGTGCCAGCAGCTCAAACACGGGAAATAGCAATCAGCCCCAGCATTTT. It encodes CASSSNTGNSNQPQHF.

The chain joins TRBV15 to TRBJ2-1; TRBD2 aligns across 14 bases. The ends lost 0 bases at V and 9 bases at J; junction bases unmatched: 10. CDR3 length: 18 amino acids. Germline values: CDR1 LNHNV, CDR2 YYDKDF (reference sequence). Here the CDR3 reads CATSRDQPGLAGDGEQFF. The CDR3 nucleotides read TGTGCCACCAGCAGAGACCAACCGGGACTAGCGGGAGATGGTGAGCAGTTCTTC.

This chain links TRBV2 with TRBJ2-3; TRBD2 matches 8 bases. Trimming removed 4 bases from V and 4 bases from J; junction bases left unmatched: 1. This CDR3 region has 13 residues. Germline values: CDR1 SNHLY, CDR2 FYNNEI. The CDR3 sequence: CASSGTSSDTQYF. The CDR3 coding sequence is TGTGCCAGCAGTGGGACTAGCTCAGATACGCAGTATTTT. The full variable domain, completed using reference TRBV2 and TRBJ2-3, is EPEVTQTPSHQVTQMGQEVILRCVPISNHLYFYWYRQILGQKVEFLVSFYNNEISEKSEIFDDQFSVERPDGSNFTLKIRSTKLEDSAMYFCASSGTSSDTQYFGPGTRLTVL.

The chain uses TRBV5-1 and TRBJ2-3; D is uncertain. V lost 5 bases, J lost 1 base, and 8 bases lay in between. Germline-derived CDR1 and CDR2 are SGHRS and YFSETQ. The CDR3 extends over 13 amino acids. The CDR3 DNA reads TGCGCCAGCAGTCGAGGCGGCACAGATACGCAGTATTTT. Translating it yields CASSRGGTDTQYF.

V is TRBV30 and J is TRBJ2-5; the D gene is possibly TRBD2 (6 bases). This CDR3 is 16 amino acids long. Germline assignment: CDR1 GTSNPN and CDR2 SVGIG (reference sequence). The germline V and J ends were trimmed by 2 bases and 0 bases, with 16 bases remaining between them. The CDR3, as DNA: TGTGCCTGGAGTCGGAGCGGGTCTTACTACCAAGAGACCCAGTACTTC. Translated: CAWSRSGSYYQETQYF.

This clone showed up just a few times. The rearrangement joins TRBV4-2 to TRBJ2-7; 10 positions match TRBD1. CDR1 and CDR2 from the germline V gene are LGHNA and YNFKEQ. The CDR3 runs 15 residues. Trimming took 1 base from V and 3 from J; bases not matched to a gene: 3. The chain's CDR3 is CASSQGQGADYEQYF. Here the CDR3 DNA reads TGTGCCAGCAGCCAAGGACAGGGGGCGGACTACGAGCAGTACTTC.

This clone was seen a single time. The chain uses TRBV5-1 and TRBJ2-7; 8 bases map to TRBD2. Germline lookup yields CDR1 SGHRS and CDR2 YFSETQ. V dropped 4 bases and J dropped 1; count of bases not matched to a gene: 4. The CDR3 runs 14 residues. This chain's CDR3 is CASSPERGSYEQYF. The CDR3 nucleotides read TGCGCCAGCAGCCCCGAGCGGGGGTCCTACGAGCAGTACTTC.

This clone has only a few counts. The chain carries TRBV6-1 and TRBJ2-5; D perhaps matches TRBD2 (7 bases). V lost 8 bases and J 7 bases, leaving 17 bases between the germline ends. This CDR3 region has 13 residues. The germline V gene encodes CDR1 MNHNS and CDR2 SASEGT. The CDR3 protein is CASADGGLGTQYF. The CDR3, as DNA: TGTGCCAGCGCTGACGGGGGGCTCGGGACCCAGTACTTC.

The CDR3 protein is CASSLDMNTEAFF. The CDR3 DNA reads as TGTGCCAGCAGCTTAGATATGAACACTGAAGCTTTCTTT. The chain uses TRBV7-9 and TRBJ1-1; D is ambiguous. The V gene lost 1 base and the J gene lost 0 bases, with 3 bases spanning the gap. This CDR3 region has 13 residues. Germline V gene data show CDR1 as SEHNR and CDR2 as FQNEAQ (reference sequence). Looking up the rest from reference TRBV7-9 and TRBJ1-1 gives the full variable domain: DTGVSQNPRHKITKRGQNVTFRCDPISEHNRLYWYRQTLGQGPEFLTYFQNEAQLEKSRLLSDRFSAERPKGSFSTLEIQRTEQGDSAMYLCASSLDMNTEAFFGQGTRLTVV.

The V gene is TRBV4-2, the J gene TRBJ1-4; 9 bases are shared with TRBD1. V lost 1 base, J lost 7 bases, and 13 bases stayed unmatched. There are 18 residues in the CDR3. The germline V gene encodes CDR1 LGHNA and CDR2 YNFKEQ. CDR3 residues: CASSQVYLKGQGGEKLFF. The CDR3 DNA sequence: TGTGCCAGCAGCCAAGTCTACCTTAAGGGACAGGGAGGTGAAAAACTGTTTTTT.

This CDR3 reads CASRRDRGEETQYF. The CDR3 DNA is TGTGCCAGCAGGCGGGACAGGGGGGAGGAGACCCAGTACTTC. The chain joins TRBV27 to TRBJ2-5; 11 bases are shared with TRBD1. Germline V gives CDR1 MNHEY, CDR2 SMNVEV (reference sequence). Trimming cost V 6 bases and J 5 bases; bases outside gene matches: 5. This CDR3 has 14 residues.

J is TRBJ2-1 and V is TRBV14, with 10 nucleotides matching TRBD2. The trim removed 0 bases at V and 7 bases at J, leaving 6 bases unmatched. Germline V gives CDR1 SGHDN, CDR2 FVKESK. CDR3 length: 16 amino acids. The CDR3 loop reads CASSQESGRVWNEQFF. In DNA, the CDR3 is TGTGCCAGCAGCCAAGAGAGCGGGAGGGTGTGGAATGAGCAGTTCTTC. Supplemented by reference TRBV14 and TRBJ2-1, the full variable domain reads EAGVTQFPSHSVIEKGQTVTLRCDPISGHDNLYWYRRVMGKEIKFLLHFVKESKQDESGMPNNRFLAERTGGTYSTLKVQPAELEDSGVYFCASSQESGRVWNEQFFGPGTRLTVL.

J is TRBJ1-1 and V is TRBV19; 8 bases match TRBD1. The germline CDR1 and CDR2 sequences are LNHDA and SQIVND (reference sequence). The V and J ends lost 10 bases and 3 bases, in that order; junction bases with no gene match: 10. The CDR3 runs 14 residues. CDR3 sequence: CATSGGAVDTEAFF. CDR3 coding DNA: TGTGCCACCTCAGGGGGCGCGGTGGACACTGAAGCTTTCTTT.

This clone was counted at least ten times. The chain carries TRBV2 and TRBJ1-3; 7 nucleotides agree with TRBD1. CDR1 is SNHLY, CDR2 FYNNEI, per germline. The CDR3 sequence is 14 residues long. The V gene end was trimmed by 6 bases and the J gene end by 4 bases; junction bases not matched to a gene: 6. In nucleotides, the CDR3 is TGTGCCAGCAGCTACGACAGGGTCGGAAACACCATATATTTT. It specifies CASSYDRVGNTIYF.

The chain combines TRBV18 with TRBJ2-5; 9 bases match TRBD2. Germline-derived CDR1 and CDR2 are KGHSH and LQKENI. V lost 3 bases, J lost 3 bases, and 11 bases stayed unmatched. The CDR3 is 17 residues long. CDR3 loop: CASSPGGGSGGEETQYF. Written as DNA, the CDR3 is TGTGCCAGCTCACCCGGCGGCGGTAGCGGGGGAGAAGAGACCCAGTACTTC. The full variable domain, in which reference TRBV18 and TRBJ2-5 provide the parts outside the CDR3, is NAGVMQNPRHLVRRRGQEARLRCSPMKGHSHVYWYRQLPEEGLKFMVYLQKENIIDESGMPKERFSAEFPKEGPSILRIQQVVRGDSAAYFCASSPGGGSGGEETQYFGPGTRLLVL.

The chain is built from TRBV5-6 and TRBJ2-5, with 15 positions matching TRBD2. The CDR3 contains 16 residues. The junction had 6 bases not matched to a gene; V was cut back by 4 bases and J by 5 bases. Per the germline V gene, CDR1 is SGHDT and CDR2 is YYEEEE. The CDR3 sequence: CASSQGLAGGLETQYF. The CDR3 nucleotides are TGTGCCAGCAGCCAGGGACTAGCGGGAGGTCTGGAGACCCAGTACTTC.

This chain links TRBV6-1 with TRBJ2-1, with 14 bases lining up with TRBD2. Germline values: CDR1 MNHNS, CDR2 SASEGT. After removal of 8 bases from V and 9 bases from J, the junction contained 3 bases not matched to a gene. The CDR3 has 13 amino acids. The CDR3 protein is CASRGLAGVEQFF. CDR3 bases: TGTGCCAGCCGGGGACTAGCGGGAGTTGAGCAGTTCTTC.

The chain joins TRBV5-1 to TRBJ2-1; TRBD1 aligns across 9 bases. Germline V CDR1 and CDR2: SGHRS, YFSETQ. The CDR3 loop spans 14 amino acids. J gave up 9 bases and V 3 bases, and 7 bases lay outside the gene matches. The CDR3 is CASSSGTGRGEQFF. CDR3 bases: TGCGCCAGCAGCTCCGGGACAGGGCGAGGTGAGCAGTTCTTC.

The CDR3 is CASSLAAGRGTFKRAYGYTF. In DNA, the CDR3 is TGTGCCAGCAGCTTAGCCGCTGGGCGGGGAACCTTTAAACGGGCCTATGGCTACACCTTC. The V call is TRBV7-2, the J call TRBJ1-2; no definite D call. CDR3 length: 20 amino acids. Trimming stripped 0 bases from V and 4 bases from J, with 27 bases between. Germline values: CDR1 SGHTA, CDR2 FQGNSA.

This sequence joins TRBV4-2 and TRBJ2-7, with D possibly matching TRBD2 (6 bases). CDR1 is LGHNA, CDR2 YNFKEQ, per germline. V lost 5 bases, J lost 4 bases, and 15 bases lay in between. The CDR3 has 14 amino acids. The CDR3 DNA sequence: TGTGCCAGCAGCTCAACGGGAGCCGGGTACGAGCAGTACTTC. Translated, it gives CASSSTGAGYEQYF.

V usage is TRBV6-1 and J usage is TRBJ2-5; possible D gene TRBD2, 6 bases. The ends were cut back, 2 bases at V and 2 bases at J, with 12 bases in the middle. Germline values: CDR1 MNHNS, CDR2 SASEGT. The CDR3 is 15 amino acids. This chain's CDR3 is CASSEIADRQETQYF. In DNA, the CDR3 is TGTGCCAGCAGTGAAATAGCGGATAGGCAAGAGACCCAGTACTTC.

This clone has a single count. This sequence joins TRBV7-9 and TRBJ2-5; D not resolved. CDR1 and CDR2 (germline): SEHNR, FQNEAQ (reference sequence). CDR3 size: 14 residues. V lost 1 base to trimming and J lost 1 base, with 7 bases between them. The chain's CDR3 is CASSLGASQETQYF. The CDR3 nucleotides read TGTGCCAGCAGCTTAGGGGCGAGCCAAGAGACCCAGTACTTC.

CDR3 coding DNA: TGCGCCAGCAGCGATAGCGGGAGGGCGAGGGAGCAGTACTTC. Residues: CASSDSGRAREQYF. The chain carries TRBV10-2 and TRBJ2-7; 11 bases are shared with TRBD2. The germline V gene encodes CDR1 WSHSY and CDR2 SAAADI. The J segment lost 7 bases and the V segment lost 6 bases, leaving 8 bases of the junction unmatched. This CDR3 comprises 14 residues.

This clone was observed once. The chain uses TRBV28 and TRBJ2-7; possible D gene TRBD1, 6 bases. CDR1 MDHEN and CDR2 SYDVKM come from the germline V gene. Trimming shortened V by 7 bases and J by 3 bases, and 16 bases separated the two germline ends. The length of the CDR3 is 14 residues. DNA of the CDR3: TGTGCCAGCAACAGAGGACAGAACTACTACGAGCAGTACTTC. Translating it yields CASNRGQNYYEQYF.